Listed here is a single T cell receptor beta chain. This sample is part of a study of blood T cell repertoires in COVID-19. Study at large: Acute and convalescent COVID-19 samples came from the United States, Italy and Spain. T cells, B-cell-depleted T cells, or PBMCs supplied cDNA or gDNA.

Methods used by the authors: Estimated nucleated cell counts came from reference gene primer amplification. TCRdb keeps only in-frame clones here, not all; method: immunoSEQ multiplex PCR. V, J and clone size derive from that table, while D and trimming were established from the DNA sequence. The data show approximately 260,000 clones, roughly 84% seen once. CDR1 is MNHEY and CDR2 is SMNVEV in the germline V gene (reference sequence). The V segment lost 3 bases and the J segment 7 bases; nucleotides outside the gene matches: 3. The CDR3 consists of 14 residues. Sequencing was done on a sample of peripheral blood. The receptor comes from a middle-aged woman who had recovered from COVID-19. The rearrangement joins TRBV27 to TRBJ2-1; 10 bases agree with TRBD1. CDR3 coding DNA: TGTGCCAGCAGTTTTGGACAGGGGGTAAATGAGCAGTTCTTC. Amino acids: CASSFGQGVNEQFF.